The table lists the clone carrying this TCR beta chain with many counts. What it binds is not known. The library was built for alpha chains, so this beta chain is an off-target read and its size means little. The entry originates in a study of spatial heterogeneity in lung cancer. Single TCR cDNA molecules each had their own unique molecular identifier. TCRdb reprocessed the 5' RACE reads with MiXCR, giving one entry per CDR3 protein. The data contain some 7,800 distinct CDR3 sequences, roughly 9.2% of them singletons. As to time point: sample taken at primary tumor resection. Unsorted whole RNA samples from tumor, nontumor lung or frozen PBMC were sequenced. Donation came from approximately 69 patients with untreated early-stage non-small cell lung cancer. Findings of the study overall: Detection of ubiquitous tumor TCRs in blood was higher at resection than follow-up.

The sample was PBMCs, taken at surgery. This receptor was obtained from a male donor with early-stage non-small cell lung cancer.

CDR3 DNA: TGTGCCAGCAGCCCGATCGTGGCGGATACGCAGTATTTT. This translates into CASSPIVADTQYF. The chain couples TRBV7-9 to TRBJ2-3; no clear D gene. Germline-derived CDR1 and CDR2 are SEHNR and FQNEAQ (reference sequence). V was cut by 5 bases and J by 6 bases, with 12 bases left in between. This CDR3 spans 13 amino acids.